These T cell receptor beta chains were read from a single sample in a study of cytotoxic CD8 clonotypes in ibrutinib-treated CLL. The data were produced by immunoSEQ multiplex PCR, yet TCRdb's version contains in-frame clones alone and is incomplete. The sample carries some 160,000 clones, about four fifths recorded once. Sample: PBMCs, taken after 12 months of ibrutinib treatment. Receptors were obtained from a human donor with chronic lymphocytic leukemia. CDR3s include the opening cysteine and the closing phenylalanine or tryptophan. The D gene is left open where the match is weak. The size entry is marked missing in some rows and otherwise reads once, few, many or a size class.

v_call,clone_size,d_call,j_call,cdr3_nt,cdr3_aa
TRBV7-2,.,TRBD1,TRBJ2-3,TGTGCCAGCAGCTTAGACAGGGGGACAGATACGCAGTATTTT,CASSLDRGTDTQYF
TRBV15,.,.,TRBJ1-2,TGTGCCACCAGCAGAGAGGGGGCCAGGGGTGTCGGCTACACCTTC,CATSREGARGVGYTF
TRBV9,.,.,TRBJ2-1,TGTGCCAGCAGCCCCGTGGGGAATGAGCAGTTCTTC,CASSPVGNEQFF
TRBV19,.,.,TRBJ1-1,TGTGCCAGTAGCCCTAGGGGTTCGAACATAAACACTGAAGCTTTCTTT,CASSPRGSNINTEAFF
TRBV11-2,.,TRBD1,TRBJ2-5,TGTGCCAGCAGCCGGGACCCAGGGGGCAGAGAGACCCAGTACTTC,CASSRDPGGRETQYF
TRBV9,.,.,TRBJ2-1,TGTGCCGGAGGTCCTTGCGGGGACTACAATGAGCAGTTCTTC,CAGGPCGDYNEQFF
TRBV5-1,.,TRBD1,TRBJ2-2,TGCGCCAGCAGCTTGGGCGCGTGGGACAGGGGTTCCGGGGAGCTGTTTTTT,CASSLGAWDRGSGELFF
TRBV30,.,TRBD2,TRBJ2-1,TGTGCCTGGAGTGGCTCGGCGGGGGGGCGGGAGCAGTTCTTC,CAWSGSAGGREQFF
TRBV2,.,.,TRBJ1-1,TGTGCCAGCAGTCCTCGACAGAGAACTGAAGCTTTCTTT,CASSPRQRTEAFF
TRBV27,.,TRBD1,TRBJ1-2,TGTGCCAGCAGTTTATCAGAAGGACAGGGGCCCTATGGCTACACCTTC,CASSLSEGQGPYGYTF
TRBV27,.,TRBD2,TRBJ2-7,TGTGCCAGCACTTTTAAAGCGGGGGGCTACGAGCAGTACTTC,CASTFKAGGYEQYF
TRBV29-1,.,TRBD1,TRBJ2-7,TGCAGCGTTGATATTGGGGACAGCTACTCCTACGAGCAGTACTTC,CSVDIGDSYSYEQYF
TRBV16,.,TRBD2,TRBJ2-3,TGTGCCAGCATCGAGGAACTAGCGGGAAATACGCAGTATTTT,CASIEELAGNTQYF
TRBV28,.,TRBD2,TRBJ2-3,TGTGCCAGTTGTTACACCCGACTAGCGGGAGGAAGAACGCAGTATTTT,CASCYTRLAGGRTQYF
TRBV6-1,.,TRBD2,TRBJ2-1,TGTGCCAGCAGTGGGACTAGCGGGAGGGCTTTTGAGCAGTTCTTC,CASSGTSGRAFEQFF
TRBV7-9,.,.,TRBJ2-5,TGTGCCAGCAGCTTAGGACAGCAAGAGACCCAGTACTTC,CASSLGQQETQYF
TRBV19,.,TRBD1,TRBJ1-2,TGTGCCAGTGGCAATCCAGGACAGGGTGATAACTATGGCTACACCTTC,CASGNPGQGDNYGYTF
TRBV7-2,once,.,TRBJ2-4,TGTGCCAGCAGCTTAGCGCGTGGAGGGGGCCAGGCCAAAAACATTCAGTACTTC,CASSLARGGGQAKNIQYF
TRBV6-1,.,TRBD1,TRBJ2-5,TGTGCCAGCAGTGCACAGGGGACCCAAGAGACCCAGTACTTC,CASSAQGTQETQYF
TRBV7-2,.,TRBD2,TRBJ2-7,TGTGCCAGCAGCTATCAGCGGGGGGTCTCCGAGCAGTACTTC,CASSYQRGVSEQYF
TRBV11-3,.,.,TRBJ2-3,TGTGCCAGCAGCCACAGGGGCACAGATACGCAGTATTTT,CASSHRGTDTQYF
TRBV29-1,.,TRBD1,TRBJ1-2,TGCAGCGTTTTGGGACAGAATGGCTACACCTTC,CSVLGQNGYTF
TRBV6-1,.,.,TRBJ2-6,TGTGCCAGCAGTGAATTGGTCGGCTCTGGGGCCAACGTCCTGACTTTC,CASSELVGSGANVLTF
TRBV5-1,.,TRBD2,TRBJ2-7,TGCGCCAGCAGCTCTGGAACTAGCGGGGGATCCTACGAGCAGTACTTC,CASSSGTSGGSYEQYF
TRBV6-5,.,.,TRBJ2-7,TGTGCCAGCAGAGGACAGCTTATCTCCTACGAGCAGTACTTC,CASRGQLISYEQYF
TRBV5-4,.,TRBD1,TRBJ1-4,TGTGCCAGCAGCTCCCGAGGGGGCGCGGGAGTGGGTGAAAAACTGTTTTTT,CASSSRGGAGVGEKLFF
TRBV28,.,TRBD1,TRBJ1-2,TGTGCCAGCAGTTCTCCCACAGGGGGCACCTATGGCTACACCTTC,CASSSPTGGTYGYTF
TRBV11-2,few,.,TRBJ2-1,TGTGCCAGCAGCACTCTCTACCATGAGCAGTTCTTC,CASSTLYHEQFF
TRBV18,.,TRBD2,TRBJ2-2,TGTGCCAGCTCACCCCGGACGGGGGGGACAACCCCTCGAGGGACCGGGGAGCTGTTTTTT,CASSPRTGGTTPRGTGELFF
TRBV9,.,TRBD1,TRBJ1-6,TGTGCCAGCGGGGGGACAGCCTATAATTCACCCCTCCACTTT,CASGGTAYNSPLHF
TRBV11-2,.,.,TRBJ2-7,TGTGCCAGCAGCTTAGACATAGGAAGGGCCTACGAGCAGTACTTC,CASSLDIGRAYEQYF
TRBV6-5,.,.,TRBJ1-2,TGTGCCAGCAGCCCACGGACAGCATATGGCTACACCTTC,CASSPRTAYGYTF
TRBV5-1,.,.,TRBJ2-3,TGCGCCAGCAGCTCAGCGGCCCGCACAGATACGCAGTATTTT,CASSSAARTDTQYF
TRBV6-6,.,.,TRBJ1-1,TGTGCCAGCAGTTACGGCGCCCAGACTGAAGCTTTCTTT,CASSYGAQTEAFF
TRBV18,.,.,TRBJ1-6,TGTGCCAGCTCACCATTCCCCGGGGGCAATTCACCCCTCCACTTT,CASSPFPGGNSPLHF
TRBV4-1,.,TRBD1,TRBJ1-3,TGCGCCAGCAGCCAAGGACAGGGGACTTCGGGCGGAAACACCATATATTTT,CASSQGQGTSGGNTIYF
TRBV7-2,.,.,TRBJ2-1,TGTGCCAGCAGCTTAATGGGCGTGGAGCAGTTCTTC,CASSLMGVEQFF
TRBV5-6,.,TRBD1,TRBJ2-7,TGTGCCAGCAGCCAACGGACAGGGACTGAGCAGTACTTC,CASSQRTGTEQYF
TRBV13,.,TRBD2,TRBJ2-4,TGTGCCAGCAGCCCGCCTGGGACTAGCGGGAGGGCCGGGGCCAAAAACATTCAGTACTTC,CASSPPGTSGRAGAKNIQYF
TRBV14,.,.,TRBJ1-2,TGTGCCAGCAGCCAAGAAACTCGCAGGGGTAAGAATGGCTACACCTTC,CASSQETRRGKNGYTF
TRBV7-9,medium-sized,.,TRBJ2-5,TGTGCCAGCAGCTCCGGCCTGGGGGGAGAGACCCAGTACTTC,CASSSGLGGETQYF
TRBV2,.,.,TRBJ2-4,TGTGCCAGCAGCGAAAGGGAGGTCTCCCCAAACATTCAGTACTTC,CASSEREVSPNIQYF
TRBV5-4,.,.,TRBJ1-2,TGTGCCAGCAGCTTGGCGATGGGGGGGGCAGGGTCGAGGGGCTACACCTTC,CASSLAMGGAGSRGYTF
TRBV6-6,few,TRBD2,TRBJ2-3,TGTGCCAGCAGCCGTCTGACTAGCAGTACGCAGTATTTT,CASSRLTSSTQYF
TRBV4-1,.,TRBD2,TRBJ2-5,TGCGCCAGCAGCCCGGACAGCGGGAGGAGGGGAGAGACCCAGTACTTC,CASSPDSGRRGETQYF
TRBV4-1,.,.,TRBJ1-6,TGCGCCAGCAGCCAAACCGACAGGAGCTATAATTCACCCCTCCACTTT,CASSQTDRSYNSPLHF
TRBV2,.,.,TRBJ1-1,TGTGCCAGCAGTGGACAGGTGAACACTGAAGCTTTCTTT,CASSGQVNTEAFF
TRBV10-3,.,.,TRBJ1-4,TGTGCCATCAGTCCGGGTACGGGAGTTAATGAAAAACTGTTTTTT,CAISPGTGVNEKLFF
TRBV28,.,.,TRBJ2-3,TGTGCCAGCAGTTTATTGGCAGGGGGGGACTCAGATACGCAGTATTTT,CASSLLAGGDSDTQYF
TRBV18,.,TRBD2,TRBJ2-5,TGTGCCAGCTCACCACCGACTAGCGGGATTGTGACCCAGTACTTC,CASSPPTSGIVTQYF
TRBV5-1,once,TRBD2,TRBJ2-7,TGCGCCAGCAGCTTGGAAGCGGGAGCTTGGGTCGAGCAGTACTTC,CASSLEAGAWVEQYF
TRBV5-1,.,.,TRBJ2-7,TGCGCCAGCAGCTTGGCCGGGAAAGCCCTCGAGCAGTACTTC,CASSLAGKALEQYF
TRBV7-9,.,.,TRBJ2-5,TGTGCCAGCAGCTTAGACCTTGCGGGGGAGACCCAGTACTTC,CASSLDLAGETQYF
TRBV10-3,.,.,TRBJ1-5,TGTGCCATCAGAGACAGGATCAATCAGCCCCAGCATTTT,CAIRDRINQPQHF
TRBV11-2,.,.,TRBJ2-1,TGTGCCAGCAGTCAGGGGATCTACAATGAGCAGTTCTTC,CASSQGIYNEQFF
TRBV5-4,.,.,TRBJ2-1,TGTGCCAGCAGCTTCCCCGACGGGGTACAGTTCTTC,CASSFPDGVQFF